This TCR beta chain was sequenced in a study of T cells in Graves' hyperthyroidism and ophthalmopathy (dated by TCRdb to the late 2010s). A note on the overall study: Peripheral blood was collected at initial diagnosis, before any treatment. Once sampling was done, hyperthyroidism patients were given methimazole at a starting dose of 30 mg daily, whereas ophthalmopathy patients were given high-dose intravenous methylprednisolone. Prospective prediction of ophthalmopathy was tested in an independent validation cohort consisting of fewer than 20 hyperthyroidism patients and around 16 patients who later progressed to ophthalmopathy. A discovery cohort of about a hundred patients, 43 with Graves' ophthalmopathy and under 60 with stable Graves' hyperthyroidism, was used to find distinguishing TCR V-J signatures. The study also compared thyroid tissue and blood T-cell repertoires from roughly six Graves' hyperthyroidism patients. TCR Vbeta CDR3 sequencing of some 140 peripheral blood samples (more than 40 ophthalmopathy, about 75 hyperthyroidism and some 17 progressor patients) is reported in the paper. For training and testing, the approximately 97 patients in the discovery cohort were randomly divided in a 7:3 ratio. What the authors observed across the whole study: In validation, progression to ophthalmopathy was predicted by the model with roughly 69% sensitivity and approximately 78% specificity, a median of around 5.9 months before onset. A 13 V-J signature model separated ophthalmopathy from stable hyperthyroidism, with over 85% sensitivity and roughly 84% specificity in cross-validation and 80%/75% in testing. No statistical method was used to set the sample size in advance, and investigators knew the group allocation. Most expanded thyroid clonotypes (frequency above 0.001) were also detected in blood, suggesting blood repertoires may reflect thyroid immune responses.

Clipping removes 1 base from V and 2 bases from J, with 8 as the unmatched junction base count. The cysteine opens and the phenylalanine closes a CDR3 of 17 amino acids. Solely the CDR3 DNA is kept, with 51 bases framed from the first base. The germline V gene encodes CDR1 SGHVS and CDR2 FQNEAQ. TCR beta CDR3 regions were amplified from RNA transcripts. The TCR CDR3 was subjected to a first round of RT-PCR using the HTBI primer set and the Qiagen OneStep RT-PCR kit. The libraries were constructed in a second round of multiplex PCR and then size-selected and purified. Paired-end sequencing of the libraries was performed with 100 bp reads on an Illumina HiSeq2000. Processing in the source paper ran as follows. SOAPnuke was used to process the raw data, removing reads that contained adapters or uncalled bases, had a mean Phred below 15, or lacked an exact match to the constant primer or identifier. COPE v1.2.5 was used to merge high-quality paired reads, and clonotypes were defined as unique nucleotide sequences. MiTCR v1.1 was used to align clonotypes to the IMGT TRBV, TRBD and TRBJ reference segments. Only V-J combinations with frequency above 0.0001, covering roughly 99% of repertoires, were analysed. The TCS score was defined as F50 (clonal expansion) divided by E x V (chaos), with BLOSUM62-based TCRdist calculated between CDR3 peptides within each V-J. Welch's t-statistics and random forest reduced approximately 520 V-J features to 13, which were used in a naive Bayes classifier (R e1071). TCRdb trimmed public reads at Q25 via fastp, called clones via MiXCR and kept in-frame beta chains. Each entry is one CDR3 protein sequence, shown with its most common DNA and genes. What appears here as the V and J calls and clone size reflects TCRdb's work, not the paper's. Across this sample there are 360,000 or so distinct CDR3 sequences, with 19% seen only once. Clones ranked in the top ten supply 3.7% of the sample.

Stable Graves' hyperthyroidism was defined as no progression to ophthalmopathy during 18 months of follow-up. Hyperthyroidism patients were newly diagnosed, with disease duration under 2 months, and aged 18 to 65 years. Any patient with an uncontrolled infection, another autoimmune disease, pregnancy or lactation was excluded. Diagnoses were based on clinical symptoms, serum thyroxine and TRAb, thyroid ultrasound and orbital computed tomography. PBMCs were separated from 7.5 to 10 ml of fresh peripheral blood using Ficoll-Paque density gradient centrifugation. Total RNA was extracted using Trizol reagent, and RNA quality was assessed on an Agilent 2100 Bioanalyzer. A note on this clonotype: The target of this receptor is not known. Base qualities are not provided; no much larger clone lies one nucleotide away.

This clonotype was obtained from a woman under 30 with Graves' hyperthyroidism. Sequenced sample: blood. The chain was built from TRBV7-8 and TRBJ2-7, with 10 bases in between that match TRBD1. The CDR3 region: CASSLGYRDRGTYEQYF. In nucleotide form, the sequence is TGTGCCAGCAGCTTAGGTTACCGGGACAGGGGAACCTACGAGCAGTACTTC.